Listed below are T cell receptor beta chains from one sample, sequenced in a study of blood T cell repertoires in COVID-19. Profiled with immunoSEQ multiplex PCR; TCRdb holds only in-frame clones, not every one. The sample lists around 150,000 clones; more than 60% were seen once. Material for sequencing was peripheral blood. The receptors shown here come from a man in his fifties or sixties with acute or convalescent COVID-19. The conserved cysteine and the conserved F or W are not part of the CDR3 here. Each record gives: J gene, clone size, V gene, CDR3 protein. The listing skips clone size in some rows; elsewhere it reads once, few, many or a size class.

>TRBJ1-2|.|TRBV5-1
ASSSIGTGEYGYT
>TRBJ2-5|.|TRBV5-4
ASSPGTGGRETQY
>TRBJ2-1|.|TRBV7-2
ASSPLVAGYEQF
>TRBJ2-1|once|TRBV12-3/TRBV12-4
ASLRAYEQF
>TRBJ1-1|.|TRBV19
ASSILPNTEAF
>TRBJ2-1|.|TRBV9
ASSVTGSSYNEQF
>TRBJ2-7|few|TRBV27
ASSSPLSLYEQY
>TRBJ1-5|.|TRBV25-1
ASRGQGLNQPQH
>TRBJ2-1|few|TRBV3-1/TRBV3-2
ASSQEGLAGGSSNEQF
>TRBJ1-5|.|TRBV15
ATSRDRGKPQH
>TRBJ2-1|.|TRBV3-1/TRBV3-2
ASSQGIRGGSKLKEQF
>TRBJ1-6|.|TRBV6-1
ASSEVPGLSNSPLH
>TRBJ2-1|.|TRBV5-4
ASSYLTNEQF
>TRBJ1-1|.|TRBV25-1
ASRGIGENTEAF
>TRBJ1-5|.|TRBV6-5
ASTKTRGSAQH
>TRBJ2-1|few|TRBV7-6
ASSPSAGGNNEQF
>TRBJ2-7|.|TRBV11-3
ASSLGDRTYEQY
>TRBJ2-1|few|TRBV21-1
ASSKAVVERGFLGSYNEQF
>TRBJ1-2|.|TRBV9
ASSTGTNYGYT
>TRBJ1-2|.|TRBV3-1/TRBV3-2
ASSRQGADGYT
>TRBJ2-7|.|TRBV14
ASSHRQGSNEQY
>TRBJ1-1|once|TRBV27
ASSFTGETEAF
>TRBJ1-1|.|TRBV11-1
ASHPATGRRTEAF
>TRBJ2-1|many|TRBV11-2
ASSLGRKLAGGSYNEQF
>TRBJ2-1|.|TRBV5-1
ASSRDGTSGVDEQF
>TRBJ1-6|few|TRBV7-9
ASSAGRANSPLH
>TRBJ2-3|.|TRBV29-1
SVRANTDTQY
>TRBJ2-3|.|TRBV11-2
ASSLRAGDTQY
>TRBJ2-2|.|TRBV11-2
ASSLVRYTGELF
>TRBJ2-1|.|TRBV10-3
AISPGHSLGAEQF
>TRBJ2-2|.|TRBV5-1
ASSSRTGITGELF
>TRBJ1-6|.|TRBV19
ASGGYDNSPLH
>TRBJ2-1|.|TRBV5-1
ASSLAVGQGGSYNEQF
>TRBJ1-2|.|TRBV5-1
ASSPIDSLYGYT
>TRBJ1-2|few|TRBV6-5
ASSYTGEGYT
>TRBJ2-1|.|TRBV7-6
ASSLDPGSYNEQF
>TRBJ1-2|.|TRBV5-4
ASSFPTANYGYT
>TRBJ2-1|.|TRBV10-2
ASRFGASNEQF
>TRBJ1-1|.|TRBV3-1/TRBV3-2
ASSQTQGYTEAF